The 3 T cell receptor beta chains reported below all come from one sample, sequenced in a study of cytomegalovirus exposure and HLA in healthy donors (dated by TCRdb to the late 2010s). Libraries came from the immunoSEQ multiplex PCR assay. A mixture of 60 forward primers for TCR Vbeta segments and 13 reverse primers for TCR Jbeta segments was used in the multiplex PCR. TCRdb obtained this table from immuneACCESS and retained in-frame rearrangements with V and J assigned. These tables miss some clones; where compared with another copy, unresolved V genes account for less than half of the shortfall, and the remainder is unexplained. This sample comprises approximately 100,000 clones, 70% to 85% of them detected only once. The ten largest clones capture about 10% of the sample. The sequencing sample was made of PBMCs. The receptors here all came from a man between 40 and 49 years old in good health and CMV-seropositive.

The rearrangement joins TRBV7-6 to TRBJ2-1; D might be TRBD2 (5 bases). Germline V gives CDR1 SGHVS, CDR2 FNYEAQ. The CDR3 length is 14 residues. V dropped 5 bases and J dropped 6 bases, with 14 bases sitting between them. The CDR3 loop reads CASSLLAAVNEQFF. CDR3 DNA sequence: TGTGCCAGCAGCCTTTTAGCAGCGGTCAATGAGCAGTTCTTC.

The chain employs TRBV5-1 and TRBJ2-7; D is undetermined. CDR1 and CDR2 from the germline V gene are SGHRS and YFSETQ. This CDR3 has 15 residues. The V end was cut by 0 bases, the J end by 0 bases, with 10 bases between. The CDR3 sequence: CASSLETQSSYEQYF. CDR3 coding DNA: TGCGCCAGCAGCTTGGAGACTCAAAGCTCCTACGAGCAGTACTTC.

This sequence joins TRBV5-4 and TRBJ2-6, with a tentative D call TRBD1 (6 bases). Trimming cost V 3 bases and J 4 bases, with 14 bases left between them. Germline assignment: CDR1 SGHNT and CDR2 YYREEE (reference sequence). This CDR3 region has 16 residues. The CDR3 protein is CASSYPQGRGANVLTF. The DNA for the CDR3 is TGTGCCAGCAGCTACCCACAGGGCCGGGGGGCCAACGTCCTGACTTTC.